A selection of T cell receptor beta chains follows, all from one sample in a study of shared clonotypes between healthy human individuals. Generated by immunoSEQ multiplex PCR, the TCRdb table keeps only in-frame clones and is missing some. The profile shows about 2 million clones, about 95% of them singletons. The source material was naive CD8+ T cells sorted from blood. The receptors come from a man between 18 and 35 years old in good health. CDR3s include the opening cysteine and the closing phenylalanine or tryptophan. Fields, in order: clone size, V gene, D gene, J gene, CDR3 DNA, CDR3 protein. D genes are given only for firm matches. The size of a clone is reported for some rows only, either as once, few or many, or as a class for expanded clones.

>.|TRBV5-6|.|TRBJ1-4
TGTGCCAGCAGCTTCTCAGGGAATGAAAAACTGTTTTTT
CASSFSGNEKLFF
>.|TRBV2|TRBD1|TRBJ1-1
TGTGCCAGCAGTGACGGCCAGGGGGGGACTGAAGCTTTCTTT
CASSDGQGGTEAFF
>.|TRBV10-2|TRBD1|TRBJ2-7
TGCGCCAGCAGTGAGTCGTGGGGACAGTACGAGCAGTACTTC
CASSESWGQYEQYF
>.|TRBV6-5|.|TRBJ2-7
TGTGCCAGCAGTTATGGTAGCGGCTCCTACGAGCAGTACTTC
CASSYGSGSYEQYF
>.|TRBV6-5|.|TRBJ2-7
TGTGCCAGCAGTTACAGAGGGGGTTACGAGCAGTACTTC
CASSYRGGYEQYF
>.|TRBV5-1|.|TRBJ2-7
TGCGCCAGCAGCTTGGAAGGGCGTACCTACGAGCAGTACTTC
CASSLEGRTYEQYF
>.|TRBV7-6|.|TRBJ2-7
TGTGCCAGCAGCCTAGGGGAGGCCTCCTACGAGCAGTACTTC
CASSLGEASYEQYF
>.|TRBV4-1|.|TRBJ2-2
TGCGCCAGCAGCCAAGATAAGACTAGTGGCGGGGAGCTGTTTTTT
CASSQDKTSGGELFF
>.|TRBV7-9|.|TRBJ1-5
TGTGCCAGCAGCTTAACTGGGATCGGCAATCAGCCCCAGCATTTT
CASSLTGIGNQPQHF
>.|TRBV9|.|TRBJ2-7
TGTGCCAGCAGCGTAGGAACAGGCATCGACGAGCAGTACTTC
CASSVGTGIDEQYF
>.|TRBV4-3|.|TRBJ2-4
TGCGCCAGCAGCCAAGGCCTCCTGAATTCGGTAGCCAAAAACATTCAGTACTTC
CASSQGLLNSVAKNIQYF
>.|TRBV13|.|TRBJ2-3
TGTGCCAGCAGCTTAGGGAGGGTCGGTGGGATCCGCACAGATACGCAGTATTTT
CASSLGRVGGIRTDTQYF
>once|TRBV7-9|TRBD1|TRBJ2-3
TGTGCCAGCAGCTCCCGGGACAGGGACACAGATACGCAGTATTTT
CASSSRDRDTDTQYF
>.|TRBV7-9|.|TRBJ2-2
TGTGCCAGCACCCCCAGAGAGAACACCGGGGAGCTGTTTTTT
CASTPRENTGELFF
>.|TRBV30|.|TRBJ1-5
TGTGCCTGGAACACAGGGAGCAATCAGCCCCAGCATTTT
CAWNTGSNQPQHF
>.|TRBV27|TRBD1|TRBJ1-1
TGTGCCAGCAAGGGGACAGGGGTGGACACTGAAGCTTTCTTT
CASKGTGVDTEAFF
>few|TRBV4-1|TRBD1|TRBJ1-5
TGCGCCAGCAGCCAAGCGACAGGGGTAGGTCAGCCCCAGCATTTT
CASSQATGVGQPQHF
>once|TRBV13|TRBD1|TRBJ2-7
TGTGCCAGCAGCCCTGGGACAGGGGGCGGCGAGCAGTACTTC
CASSPGTGGGEQYF
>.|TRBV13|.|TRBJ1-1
TGTGCCAGCAGCTTAGGACAAGCTGAAGCTTTCTTT
CASSLGQAEAFF
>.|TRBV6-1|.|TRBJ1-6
TGTGCCAGCAGTGACACCAACTTCAGGGAGTTTTATTCACCCCTCCACTTT
CASSDTNFREFYSPLHF
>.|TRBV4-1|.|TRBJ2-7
TGCGCCAGCAGCCAAGCCGAGAACCTCTACGAGCAGTACTTC
CASSQAENLYEQYF
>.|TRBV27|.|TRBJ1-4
TGTGCCAGCAGTCGGCGGGACGACTTGGAAAAACTGTTTTTT
CASSRRDDLEKLFF
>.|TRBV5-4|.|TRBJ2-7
TGTGCCAGCAGCTTGGCCAGGAACTCCTACGAGCAGTACTTC
CASSLARNSYEQYF
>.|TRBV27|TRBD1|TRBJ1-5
TGTGCCAGCAGTAATGGACAGGGGCTGAATCAGCCCCAGCATTTT
CASSNGQGLNQPQHF
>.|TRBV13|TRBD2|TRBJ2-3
TGTGCCAGCAGCTTGGCTAGCGGGAGGGCCTCGGGTACGCAGTATTTT
CASSLASGRASGTQYF
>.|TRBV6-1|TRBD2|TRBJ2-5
TGTGCCAGCAGTGAACTTATTGCGGGGGGACTAGAGACCCAGTACTTC
CASSELIAGGLETQYF
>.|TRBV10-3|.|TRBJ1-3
TGTGCCATCGGTGAGATGGGACGGGGCAGGAGCACCATATATTTT
CAIGEMGRGRSTIYF
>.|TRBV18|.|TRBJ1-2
TGTGCCAGCTCACCCCCCCCAGGGGCGCCGACCTACTACTATGGCTACACCTTC
CASSPPPGAPTYYYGYTF
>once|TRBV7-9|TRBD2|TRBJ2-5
TGTGCCAGCAGCTTGTATGCGGGGGGACCTCGGGAGACCCAGTACTTC
CASSLYAGGPRETQYF
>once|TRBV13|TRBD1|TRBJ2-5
TGTGCCAGCAGCCCCGCCGGGGCAGGGGGCTTAGAGACCCAGTACTTC
CASSPAGAGGLETQYF
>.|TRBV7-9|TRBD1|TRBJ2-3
TGTGCCAGCAGCTTAGCCGACAGGGACCTCACAGATACGCAGTATTTT
CASSLADRDLTDTQYF
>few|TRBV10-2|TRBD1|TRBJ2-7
TGCGCCAGCAGTGAGGGACAGGGCTACGAGCAGTACTTC
CASSEGQGYEQYF
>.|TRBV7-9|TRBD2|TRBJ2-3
TGTGCCAGCAGGGGGTTAGCGGGAGGGCCAGCGGATACGCAGTATTTT
CASRGLAGGPADTQYF
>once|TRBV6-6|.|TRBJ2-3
TGTGCCAGCAGCGGGACCGACACAGATACGCAGTATTTT
CASSGTDTDTQYF
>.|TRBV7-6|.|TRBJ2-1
TGTGCCAGCAGCTTAAGCGGGCGATACAATGAGCAGTTCTTC
CASSLSGRYNEQFF
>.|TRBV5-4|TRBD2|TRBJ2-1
TGTGCCAGCAGCTTGCAAAGCGGGGGCCCCTACAATGAGCAGTTCTTC
CASSLQSGGPYNEQFF
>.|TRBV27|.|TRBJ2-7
TGTGCCAGCAGCTTCCGGGACTCCTACGAGCAGTACTTC
CASSFRDSYEQYF
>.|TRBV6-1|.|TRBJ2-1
TGTGCCAGCGGGAGGCTTAGCTCCTACAATGAGCAGTTCTTC
CASGRLSSYNEQFF